A single sample is the source of the 20 T cell receptor beta chains below, sequenced in a study of T-cell reconstitution after alpha-beta-depleted transplantation in children. TCRbeta library construction was performed incorporating unique molecular identifiers. Via MiXCR, TCRdb re-called the PCR reads, giving one row per CDR3 protein. The sample has some 590,000 distinct CDR3 sequences; about 10% are singletons. This specimen consisted of PBMCs from the stem cell graft donor, obtained from the stem cell graft. Receptor source: a human donor who donated a stem cell graft to a child with acute myeloid leukemia.

The table lists this clonotype with many counts. The V gene is TRBV29-1, the J gene TRBJ1-6; TRBD1 aligns across 9 bases. CDR3 size: 13 residues. Germline CDR1 is SQVTM and CDR2 is ANQGSEA. The ends lost 7 bases at V and 7 bases at J; junction bases unmatched: 5. CDR3 residues: CSASTGGNSPLHF. The CDR3 nucleotides read TGCAGCGCCTCAACAGGGGGCAATTCACCCCTCCACTTT.

V gene TRBV6-5 combines with J gene TRBJ1-4; 9 positions agree with TRBD1. Germline V lookup: CDR1 MNHEY, CDR2 SVGAGI. The CDR3 totals 16 residues. V shed 2 bases and J 8 bases; nucleotides not matched to a gene: 9. CDR3 sequence (DNA): TGTGCCAGCAGTTACGGAGGACAGGGGCCGGGGGAAAAACTGTTTTTT. Translated: CASSYGGQGPGEKLFF.

The sample holds many counts of this clonotype. V is TRBV7-2 and J is TRBJ2-3, with 12 nucleotides matching TRBD2. The V segment lost 6 bases and the J segment 3 bases; nucleotides outside the gene matches: 10. The CDR3 covers 17 residues. CDR1 and CDR2 (germline): SGHTA, FQGNSA. The CDR3 spells CASRGTSGPRRTDTQYF. DNA of the CDR3: TGTGCCAGCAGGGGGACTAGCGGGCCCAGGAGGACAGATACGCAGTATTTT.

The chain links TRBV29-1 to TRBJ2-3; 8 bases match TRBD1. With V trimmed by 6 bases and J by 3 bases, 14 bases remained unmatched. There are 16 residues in the CDR3. The germline V gene has CDR1 SQVTM and CDR2 ANQGSEA. The CDR3 nucleotides are TGCAGCGTCCGAGACCGACAGGGGAAAAGGACAGATACGCAGTATTTT. Its protein is CSVRDRQGKRTDTQYF.

The chain recombines TRBV5-1 with TRBJ1-2; D might be TRBD1 (5 bases). In germline, CDR1 is SGHRS, CDR2 YFSETQ. This CDR3 has 14 residues. The germline V and J ends were trimmed by 1 base and 8 bases, with 15 bases remaining between them. The CDR3 spells CASSLSAGIGGYTF. The CDR3 DNA reads as TGCGCCAGCAGCTTGTCGGCAGGGATCGGGGGCTACACCTTC.

Many counts were recorded for this clonotype. The chain is built from TRBV12-3 or TRBV12-4 and TRBJ1-5; D not resolved. With 1 base removed from V and 5 bases from J, the gap between germline ends came to 9 bases. The CDR3 sequence is 14 residues long. In nucleotides, the CDR3 is TGTGCCAGCAGTTTAGGCGGTGCGGATCAGCCCCAGCATTTT. It translates to CASSLGGADQPQHF.

At least ten counts were recorded for this clonotype. The chain is built from TRBV29-1 and TRBJ2-7; TRBD2 is a possible D gene (6 bases). The CDR3 is 12 amino acids. The germline V gene has CDR1 SQVTM and CDR2 ANQGSEA. V was trimmed by 7 bases and J by 7 bases, leaving 17 bases between them. The CDR3, as DNA: TGCAGCGCCGGGACTGAGATGTGGGAGCAGTACTTC. The encoded protein is CSAGTEMWEQYF.

This clonotype was detected ten times or more. J is TRBJ1-4 and V is TRBV7-2, with a weak D call TRBD1 (6 bases). CDR3 size: 14 residues. Germline V lookup: CDR1 SGHTA, CDR2 FQGNSA. V was shortened by 3 bases and J by 7 bases, with 12 bases between the two germline ends. The CDR3 coding sequence is TGTGCCAGCAGCTTGACAGGTTGGGGTGAAAAACTGTTTTTT. This codes for CASSLTGWGEKLFF.

This clonotype was seen many times. The chain recombines TRBV29-1 with TRBJ1-1; unclear D gene. With 3 bases removed from V and 4 bases from J, the gap between germline ends came to 15 bases. CDR1 and CDR2 (germline): SQVTM, ANQGSEA. This CDR3 comprises 14 residues. CDR3 sequence: CSVDDKWGGTEAFF. The CDR3 DNA follows: TGCAGCGTTGACGACAAGTGGGGTGGCACTGAAGCTTTCTTT.

The table lists this clonotype with many counts. The chain joins TRBV12-3 or TRBV12-4 to TRBJ2-1; perhaps D is TRBD1 or TRBD2 (6 bases each). V was clipped by 1 base and J by 0 bases, with 13 bases between them. This CDR3 spans 17 amino acids. Written as DNA, the CDR3 is TGTGCCAGCAGTTTAGGGGGGGCCTTGAGCTCCTACAATGAGCAGTTCTTC. It codes for CASSLGGALSSYNEQFF.

As for this clonotype: This may arise from a read error, as a much more abundant clone is one base away. The chain employs TRBV11-2 and TRBJ2-1; D is unresolved. Looked up from germline, CDR1 is SGHAT and CDR2 is FQNNGV. The CDR3 extends over 15 amino acids. Trimming removed 4 bases at V and 7 bases at J, with 17 bases between. CDR3 sequence: CASSSVPWVSNEQFF. CDR3 coding DNA: TGTGCCAGCAGCTCGGTGCCGTGGGTATCGAATGAGCAGTTCTTC.

This clonotype was counted ten times or more. V is TRBV5-1 and J is TRBJ2-1; TRBD2 agrees at 9 bases. Germline CDR1 is SGHRS and CDR2 is YFSETQ. V lost 4 bases and J lost 0; bases outside the gene matches: 2. This CDR3 is 15 amino acids long. The CDR3 DNA reads as TGCGCCAGCAGCCCTAGCGGGACCTCCTACAATGAGCAGTTCTTC. Protein: CASSPSGTSYNEQFF.

The chain carries TRBV5-1 and TRBJ2-7, with 11 bases that match TRBD2. This CDR3 is 17 amino acids long. Trimming at V came to 0 bases and at J to 3 bases, leaving 8 bases not matched to a gene. The germline V gene has CDR1 SGHRS and CDR2 YFSETQ. The CDR3 DNA is TGCGCCAGCAGCTTGGCGTTACTAGCGGGAGAGAGCTACGAGCAGTACTTC. As protein: CASSLALLAGESYEQYF.

This clonotype appeared a few times. The rearrangement links TRBV20-1 to TRBJ2-5; 8 bases agree with TRBD1. Germline lookup yields CDR1 DFQATT and CDR2 SNEGSKA (reference sequence). V was clipped by 0 bases and J by 5 bases; unmatched bases: 8. This CDR3 has 15 residues. CDR3 nucleotide sequence: TGCAGTGCTAGAGACAGACAGGGGCGTATGGAGACCCAGTACTTC. Its translation: CSARDRQGRMETQYF.

The chain carries TRBV20-1 and TRBJ2-7, with a tentative D call TRBD1 (6 bases). The germline gives CDR1 DFQATT, CDR2 SNEGSKA (reference sequence). The V end lost 4 bases, the J end lost 2 bases, and 12 bases lay between the germline ends. This CDR3 comprises 13 residues. CDR3 coding DNA: TGCAGTGCTAAAGGACAGATTCCCTACGAGCAGTACTTC. Translation: CSAKGQIPYEQYF.

This clonotype was observed a handful of times. This rearrangement joins TRBV20-1 to TRBJ2-5; no clear D. Trimming removed 6 bases from V and 5 bases from J, with 10 bases in between. The length of the CDR3 is 11 residues. Germline CDR1 is DFQATT and CDR2 is SNEGSKA (reference sequence). The CDR3 DNA reads as TGCAGTGCCATTCCTGGGGAGACCCAGTACTTC. Translated, it gives CSAIPGETQYF.

The V call is TRBV18, the J call TRBJ1-5; the D is unclear. Per germline, CDR1 KGHSH and CDR2 LQKENI. CDR3 length equals 14 residues. Deletions cut 2 bases from V and 10 bases from J, with 15 bases between. CDR3 DNA: TGTGCCAGCTCACCAGGCACCGAAACGGCTCCCCAGCATTTT. It yields the protein CASSPGTETAPQHF. Combining the CDR3 with reference TRBV18 and TRBJ1-5 gives the whole variable domain NAGVMQNPRHLVRRRGQEARLRCSPMKGHSHVYWYRQLPEEGLKFMVYLQKENIIDESGMPKERFSAEFPKEGPSILRIQQVVRGDSAAYFCASSPGTETAPQHFGDGTRLSIL.

In this sample, this clonotype turned up a few times. The genes are TRBV4-1 and TRBJ2-6; TRBD2 matches 10 bases. V shed 3 bases and J 3 bases; nucleotides not matched to a gene: 11. Germline V CDR1 and CDR2: MGHRA, YSYEKL. The CDR3 is 19 residues long. The CDR3, as DNA: TGCGCCAGCAGCCACGATACACAAGCGGGAGGGCTTGGGGCCAACGTCCTGACTTTC. Protein: CASSHDTQAGGLGANVLTF.

The rearrangement joins TRBV2 to TRBJ2-5; 10 bases are shared with TRBD2. With 2 bases clipped from V and 3 bases from J, the junction kept 3 bases outside the gene matches. The germline CDR1 and CDR2 sequences are SNHLY and FYNNEI. This CDR3 comprises 15 residues. The CDR3 bases are TGTGCCAGCAGTGAAAACCTAGCGGGAGAAGAGACCCAGTACTTC. Its protein is CASSENLAGEETQYF.

The gene calls are TRBV15 and TRBJ1-4, with TRBD1 identical over 10 bases. This CDR3 is 14 amino acids long. Germline CDR1 LNHNV, CDR2 YYDKDF (reference sequence). The V gene end was trimmed by 7 bases and the J gene end by 8 bases; junction bases not matched to a gene: 7. CDR3 region: CATNRRTGGEKLFF. The DNA for the CDR3 is TGTGCCACCAATCGGCGGACAGGGGGAGAAAAACTGTTTTTT.